A single sample is the source of the 3 T cell receptor beta chains below, sequenced in a study of blood T cell repertoires in COVID-19 (dated by TCRdb to 2018 to 2020). Libraries were made using the immunoSEQ multiplex PCR assay. Imported from immuneACCESS, the table was reduced by TCRdb to in-frame sequences with V and J called. These copies leave out some clones; in studies compared against another copy, an unresolved V gene accounts for under half, and the cause of the remainder is not known. The sample data list roughly 200,000 clones, and 85% to 90% of these were observed just once. Around 3% of the sample lies in the top ten. Sequencing was carried out using peripheral blood. The receptors originated from a man in his sixties with acute or convalescent COVID-19.

The J gene is TRBJ2-7, the V gene TRBV6-5, with TRBD1 matching 9 bases. In germline, CDR1 is MNHEY, CDR2 SVGAGI. The CDR3 extends over 14 amino acids. With V trimmed by 8 bases and J by 4 bases, 9 bases remained unmatched. DNA of the CDR3: TGTGCCAGCGGGGGACAGGGAACTATGTACGAGCAGTACTTC. This codes for CASGGQGTMYEQYF.

The V call is TRBV5-8, the J call TRBJ1-3; D gene unclear. Germline assignment: CDR1 SGHTS and CDR2 YDEGEE. The CDR3 covers 15 residues. The V gene lost 6 bases and the J gene lost 0 bases, with 13 bases spanning the gap. The chain's CDR3 is CASTPWASSGNTIYF. DNA for the CDR3: TGTGCCAGCACCCCGTGGGCGAGCTCTGGAAACACCATATATTTT.

The CDR3 DNA reads TGCGCCAGCAGCTACTCCGGGACAGGGAGCGACGAGCAGTACTTC. Translated: CASSYSGTGSDEQYF. The chain has TRBV5-1 and TRBJ2-7, with 9 nucleotides matching TRBD1. Unmatched junction bases numbered 9, after V lost 3 bases and J lost 5 bases. The CDR3 totals 15 residues. Germline values: CDR1 SGHRS, CDR2 YFSETQ.